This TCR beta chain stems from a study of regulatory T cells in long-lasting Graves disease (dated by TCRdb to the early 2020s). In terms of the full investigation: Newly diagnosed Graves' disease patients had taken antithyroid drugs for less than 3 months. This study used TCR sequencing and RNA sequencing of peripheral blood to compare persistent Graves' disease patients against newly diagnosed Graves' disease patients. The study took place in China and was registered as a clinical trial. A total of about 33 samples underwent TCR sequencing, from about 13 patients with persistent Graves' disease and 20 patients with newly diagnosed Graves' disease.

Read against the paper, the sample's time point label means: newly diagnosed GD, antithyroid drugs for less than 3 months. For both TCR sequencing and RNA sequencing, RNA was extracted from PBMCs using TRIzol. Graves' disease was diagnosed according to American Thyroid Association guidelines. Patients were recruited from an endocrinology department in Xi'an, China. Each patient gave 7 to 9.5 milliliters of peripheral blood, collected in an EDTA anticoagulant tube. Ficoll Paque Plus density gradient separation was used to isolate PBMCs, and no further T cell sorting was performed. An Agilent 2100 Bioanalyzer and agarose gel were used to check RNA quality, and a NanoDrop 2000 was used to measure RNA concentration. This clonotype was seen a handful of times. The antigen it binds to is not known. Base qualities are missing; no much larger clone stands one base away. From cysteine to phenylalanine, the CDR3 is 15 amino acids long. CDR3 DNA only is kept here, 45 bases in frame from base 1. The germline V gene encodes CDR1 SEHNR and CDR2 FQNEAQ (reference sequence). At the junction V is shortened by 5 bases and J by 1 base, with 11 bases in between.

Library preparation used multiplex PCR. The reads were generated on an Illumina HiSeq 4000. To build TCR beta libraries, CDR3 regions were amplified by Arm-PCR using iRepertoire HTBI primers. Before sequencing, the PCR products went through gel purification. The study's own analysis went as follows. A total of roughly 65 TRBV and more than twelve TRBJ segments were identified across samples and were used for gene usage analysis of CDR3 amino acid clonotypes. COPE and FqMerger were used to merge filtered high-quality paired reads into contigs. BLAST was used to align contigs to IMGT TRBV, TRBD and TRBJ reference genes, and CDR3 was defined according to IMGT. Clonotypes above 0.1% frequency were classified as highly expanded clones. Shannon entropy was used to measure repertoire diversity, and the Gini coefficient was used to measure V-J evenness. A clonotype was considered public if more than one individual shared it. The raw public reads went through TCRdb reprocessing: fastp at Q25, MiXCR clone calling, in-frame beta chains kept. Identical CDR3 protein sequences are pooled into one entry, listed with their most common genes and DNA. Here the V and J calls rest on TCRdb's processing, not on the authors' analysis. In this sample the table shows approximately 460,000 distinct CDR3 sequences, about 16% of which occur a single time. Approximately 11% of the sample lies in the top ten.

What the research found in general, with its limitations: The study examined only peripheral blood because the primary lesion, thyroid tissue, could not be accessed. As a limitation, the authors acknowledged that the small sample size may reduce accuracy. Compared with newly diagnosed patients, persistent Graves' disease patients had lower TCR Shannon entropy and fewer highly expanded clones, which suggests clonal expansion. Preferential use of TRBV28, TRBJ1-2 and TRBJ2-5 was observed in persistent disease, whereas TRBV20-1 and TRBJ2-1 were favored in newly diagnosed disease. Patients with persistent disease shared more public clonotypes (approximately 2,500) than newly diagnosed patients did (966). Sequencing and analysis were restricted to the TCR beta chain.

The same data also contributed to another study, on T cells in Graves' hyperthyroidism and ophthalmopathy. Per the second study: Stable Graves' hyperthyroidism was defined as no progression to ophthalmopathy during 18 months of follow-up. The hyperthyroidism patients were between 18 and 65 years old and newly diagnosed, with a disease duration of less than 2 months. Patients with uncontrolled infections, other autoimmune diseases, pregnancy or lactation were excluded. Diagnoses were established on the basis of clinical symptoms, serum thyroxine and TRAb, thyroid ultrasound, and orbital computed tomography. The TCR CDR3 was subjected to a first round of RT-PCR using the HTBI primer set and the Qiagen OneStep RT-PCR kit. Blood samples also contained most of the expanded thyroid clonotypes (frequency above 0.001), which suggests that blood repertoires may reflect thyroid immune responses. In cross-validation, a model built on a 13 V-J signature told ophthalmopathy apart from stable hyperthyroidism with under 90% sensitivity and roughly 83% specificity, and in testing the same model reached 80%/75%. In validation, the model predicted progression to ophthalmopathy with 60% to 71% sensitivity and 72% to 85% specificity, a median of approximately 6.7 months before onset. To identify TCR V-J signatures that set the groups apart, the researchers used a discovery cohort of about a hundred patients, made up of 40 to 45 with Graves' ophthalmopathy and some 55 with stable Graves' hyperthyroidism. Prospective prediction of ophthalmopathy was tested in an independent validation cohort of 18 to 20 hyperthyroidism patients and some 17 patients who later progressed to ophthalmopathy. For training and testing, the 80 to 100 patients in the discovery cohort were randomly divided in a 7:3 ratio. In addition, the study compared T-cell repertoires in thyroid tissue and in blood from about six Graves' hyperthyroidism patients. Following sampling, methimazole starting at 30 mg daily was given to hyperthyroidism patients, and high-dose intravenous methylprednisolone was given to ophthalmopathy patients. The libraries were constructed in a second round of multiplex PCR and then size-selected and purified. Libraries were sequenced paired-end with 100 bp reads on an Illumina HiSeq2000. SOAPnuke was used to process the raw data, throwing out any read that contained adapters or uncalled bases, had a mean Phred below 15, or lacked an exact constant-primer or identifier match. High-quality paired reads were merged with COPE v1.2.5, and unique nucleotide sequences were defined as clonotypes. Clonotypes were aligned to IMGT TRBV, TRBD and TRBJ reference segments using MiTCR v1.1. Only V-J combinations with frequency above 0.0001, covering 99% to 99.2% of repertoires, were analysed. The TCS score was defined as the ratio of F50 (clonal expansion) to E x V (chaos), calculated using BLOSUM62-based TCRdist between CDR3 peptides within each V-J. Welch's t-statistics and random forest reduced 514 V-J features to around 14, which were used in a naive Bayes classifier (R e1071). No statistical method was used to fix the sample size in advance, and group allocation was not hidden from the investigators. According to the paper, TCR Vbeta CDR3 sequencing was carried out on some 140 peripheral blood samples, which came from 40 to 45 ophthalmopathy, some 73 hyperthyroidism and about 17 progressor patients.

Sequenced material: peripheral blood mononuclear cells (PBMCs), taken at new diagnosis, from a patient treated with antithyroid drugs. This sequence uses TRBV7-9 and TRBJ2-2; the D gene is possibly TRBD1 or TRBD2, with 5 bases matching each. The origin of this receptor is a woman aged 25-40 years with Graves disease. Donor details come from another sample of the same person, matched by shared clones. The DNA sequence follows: TGTGCCAGCAGCCCTCTGGGGGAGAACACCGGGGAGCTGTTTTTT. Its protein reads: CASSPLGENTGELFF.